A selection of T cell receptor beta chains follows, all from one sample in a study of long-term antiretroviral therapy in people with HIV. Some clones are missing from TCRdb's copy, which holds only in-frame ones; the method was immunoSEQ multiplex PCR. This sample has 30,000 or so clones; over 85% occur once, and the top ten carry approximately 10%. The material sequenced was unsorted PBMCs, taken 6.2 years after starting antiretroviral therapy. These receptor sequences come from a middle-aged man with HIV. CDR3s include the opening cysteine and the closing phenylalanine or tryptophan. A D gene is named only where the DNA matches it firmly. Only some rows state a clone size, as once, few, many or a class for expanded clones.

j_call clone_size v_call d_call cdr3_nt cdr3_aa
TRBJ1-1 - TRBV10-2 - TGCGCCAGCAGTGTAGAGCCGGGACATATACTGAACACTGAAGCTTTCTTT CASSVEPGHILNTEAFF
TRBJ1-1 - TRBV29-1 - TGCAGCGTTGCTGGTGTTGAAGCTTTCTTT CSVAGVEAFF
TRBJ1-1 - TRBV4-1 - TGCGCCAGCAGCCCCTTGAACCAGAACACTGAAGCTTTCTTT CASSPLNQNTEAFF
TRBJ1-2 - TRBV19 - TGTGCCAGTAGTCGGCCGGACAGTCCTAACTATGGCTACACCTTC CASSRPDSPNYGYTF
TRBJ2-2 - TRBV2 TRBD2 TGTGCCAGCACAGGCCTAGCGGGGGTTACCGGGGAGCTGTTTTTT CASTGLAGVTGELFF
TRBJ2-3 - TRBV29-1 - TGCAGCGTTGATAGCGGATCCACAGATACGCAGTATTTT CSVDSGSTDTQYF
TRBJ2-7 few TRBV4-2 TRBD1 TGTGCCAGCAGCCAAGATTCCCCGGGACAGGGCTCCTACGAGCAGTACTTC CASSQDSPGQGSYEQYF
TRBJ2-4 - TRBV11-2 TRBD2 TGTGCCAGCAGCTTCCCGGGACTAGTGAAAAACATTCAGTACTTC CASSFPGLVKNIQYF
TRBJ2-7 - TRBV19 - TGTGCCAGTAACCTTCCCAGGGAGCAGTACTTC CASNLPREQYF
TRBJ1-1 - TRBV6-6 TRBD1 TGTGCCAGCAGTAAGGGGGCTCTCACTGAAGCTTTCTTT CASSKGALTEAFF
TRBJ1-1 - TRBV7-8 TRBD1 TGTGCCAGCAGCCCCCGGGACAGGATCCTTTCGCGGGGGGCTTTCTTT CASSPRDRILSRGAFF
TRBJ1-1 - TRBV20-1 - TGCAGTGCTAGAGATCTCGGTGAAGCTTTCTTT CSARDLGEAFF
TRBJ1-6 - TRBV23-1 - TGCGCCAGCAGTCAATCGTTGACGGTAAATTCACCCCTCCACTTT CASSQSLTVNSPLHF
TRBJ1-6 - TRBV6-5 - TGTGCCAGCAGTGAAGCTAATTCACCCCTCCACTTT CASSEANSPLHF
TRBJ2-2 - TRBV11-2 - TGTGCCAGCAGCTTACTGGGAGCCGGGGAGCTGTTTTTT CASSLLGAGELFF
TRBJ2-1 - TRBV19 TRBD1 TGTGCCAGTAGTCTACAGGGGGCTGTTGAGCAGTTCTTC CASSLQGAVEQFF
TRBJ1-1 - TRBV30 - TGTGCTACTATCAACCCGGGGACTGAAGCTTTCTTT CATINPGTEAFF
TRBJ1-6 once TRBV19 - TGTGCCAGTAGCAACAGGATTGACAATTCACCCCTCCACTTT CASSNRIDNSPLHF
TRBJ1-1 - TRBV7-2 - TGTGCCAGCAGCTTAGATGTGGGTAGGACTGAAGCTTTCTTT CASSLDVGRTEAFF
TRBJ1-1 - TRBV18 - TGTGCCAGCTCACCTAAAGTGAACACTGAAGCTTTCTTT CASSPKVNTEAFF
TRBJ2-7 - TRBV11-2 TRBD2 TGTGCCAGCAGCTCTTCGACTAGCGGGAGTATCTACGAGCAGTACTTC CASSSSTSGSIYEQYF
TRBJ1-6 - TRBV5-6 - TGTGCCAGCAACCTCAGGGGTTTAGGTAATTCACCCCTCCACTTT CASNLRGLGNSPLHF
TRBJ2-2 - TRBV11-3 - TGTGCCAGCTCCCGCGAGTCCGGGGAGCTGTTTTTT CASSRESGELFF